The text below deals with one T cell receptor (beta chain). This entry belongs to a study of lymphopenia after photon versus proton radiotherapy. Trimming pared 2 bases from V and 3 bases from J, leaving 7 bases between. Germline V CDR1 and CDR2: MNHEY, SVGAGI. The CDR3 totals 13 residues. Clones were read by immunoSEQ multiplex PCR, and TCRdb kept only the in-frame ones, dropping some. The table includes 20,000 to 25,000 clones, 85% detected once. Sequencing used peripheral blood, obtained from a patient treated with photon-based radiotherapy. The chain has TRBV6-5 and TRBJ1-1, with a weak D call TRBD1 (6 bases). The sequence derives from a man aged 55 to 70 with pancreatic cancer. The CDR3 here is CASSYRGDTEAFF. The CDR3 bases are TGTGCCAGCAGTTACAGGGGGGACACTGAAGCTTTCTTT.